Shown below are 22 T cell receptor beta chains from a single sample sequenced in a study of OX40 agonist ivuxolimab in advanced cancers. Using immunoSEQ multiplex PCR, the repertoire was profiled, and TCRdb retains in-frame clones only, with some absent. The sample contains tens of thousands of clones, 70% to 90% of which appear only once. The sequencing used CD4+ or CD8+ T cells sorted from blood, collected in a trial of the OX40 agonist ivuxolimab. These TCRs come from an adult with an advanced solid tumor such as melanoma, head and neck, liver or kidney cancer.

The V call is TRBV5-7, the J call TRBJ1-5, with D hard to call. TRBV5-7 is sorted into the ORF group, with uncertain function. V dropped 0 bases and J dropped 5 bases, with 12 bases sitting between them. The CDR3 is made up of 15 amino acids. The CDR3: CASSLDGRSDQPQHF. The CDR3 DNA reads TGTGCCAGCAGCTTGGATGGAAGGAGCGATCAGCCCCAGCATTTT.

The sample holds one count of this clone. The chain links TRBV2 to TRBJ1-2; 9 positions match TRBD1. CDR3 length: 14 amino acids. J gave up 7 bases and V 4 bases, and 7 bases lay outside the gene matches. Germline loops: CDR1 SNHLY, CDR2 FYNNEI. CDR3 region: CASSGRTGVSGYTF. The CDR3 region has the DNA TGTGCCAGCAGTGGCAGGACAGGGGTGAGTGGCTACACCTTC.

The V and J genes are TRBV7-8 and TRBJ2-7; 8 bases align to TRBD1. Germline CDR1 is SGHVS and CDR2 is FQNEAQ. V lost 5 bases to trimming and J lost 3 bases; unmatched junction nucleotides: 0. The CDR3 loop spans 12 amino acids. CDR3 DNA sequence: TGTGCCAGCAGCGGACAGGGCTACGAGCAGTACTTC. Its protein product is CASSGQGYEQYF.

This CDR3 is CASSIFGQAMNTEAFF. In DNA, the CDR3 is TGTGCCAGTAGTATCTTTGGACAGGCTATGAACACTGAAGCTTTCTTT. This chain links TRBV19 with TRBJ1-1; TRBD1 matches at 7 bases. The CDR3 covers 16 residues. Losses at the gene ends were 3 bases for V and 0 bases for J; bases not matched to a gene: 7. Germline loops: CDR1 LNHDA, CDR2 SQIVND (reference sequence).

CDR3 residues: CASSQAGKTQYF. In DNA form, the CDR3 reads TGTGCCAGCAGCCAAGCTGGAAAGACCCAGTACTTC. The chain recombines TRBV14 with TRBJ2-5, with no clear D. CDR1 SGHDN and CDR2 FVKESK come from the germline V gene. Trimming left V 1 base short and J 6 bases short, with 6 bases between. This CDR3 is built from 12 residues.

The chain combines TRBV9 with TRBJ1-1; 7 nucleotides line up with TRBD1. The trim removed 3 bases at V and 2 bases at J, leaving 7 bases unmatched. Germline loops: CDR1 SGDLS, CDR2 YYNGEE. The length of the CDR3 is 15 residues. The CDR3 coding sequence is TGTGCCAGCAGCGCCGATCAGGGGGTCAACACTGAAGCTTTCTTT. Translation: CASSADQGVNTEAFF.

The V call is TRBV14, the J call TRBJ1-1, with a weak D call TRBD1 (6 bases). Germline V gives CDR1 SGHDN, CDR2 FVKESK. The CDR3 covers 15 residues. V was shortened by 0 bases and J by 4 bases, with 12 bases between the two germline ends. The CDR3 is CASSQEGQWSTEAFF. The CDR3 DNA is TGTGCCAGCAGCCAAGAGGGACAATGGAGCACTGAAGCTTTCTTT.

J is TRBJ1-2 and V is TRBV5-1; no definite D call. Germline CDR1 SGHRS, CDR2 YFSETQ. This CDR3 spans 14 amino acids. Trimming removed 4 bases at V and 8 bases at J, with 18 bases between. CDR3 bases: TGCGCCAGCAGCCCCATTCTAAATGCGGGGGGCTACACCTTC. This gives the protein CASSPILNAGGYTF.

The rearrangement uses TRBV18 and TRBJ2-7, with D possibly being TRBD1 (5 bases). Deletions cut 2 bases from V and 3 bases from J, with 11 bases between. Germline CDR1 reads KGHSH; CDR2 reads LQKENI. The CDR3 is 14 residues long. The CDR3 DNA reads TGTGCCAGCTCACCATCCCAGGGCGTCTACGAGCAGTACTTC. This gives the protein CASSPSQGVYEQYF.

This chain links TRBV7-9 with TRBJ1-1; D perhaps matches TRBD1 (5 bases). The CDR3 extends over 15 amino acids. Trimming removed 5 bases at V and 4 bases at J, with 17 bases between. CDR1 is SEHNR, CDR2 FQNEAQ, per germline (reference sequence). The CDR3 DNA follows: TGTGCCAGCAGCCATGGCAGGGAACCGAGCACTGAAGCTTTCTTT. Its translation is CASSHGREPSTEAFF. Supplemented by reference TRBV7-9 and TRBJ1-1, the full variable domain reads DTGVSQNPRHKITKRGQNVTFRCDPISEHNRLYWYRQTLGQGPEFLTYFQNEAQLEKSRLLSDRFSAERPKGSFSTLEIQRTEQGDSAMYLCASSHGREPSTEAFFGQGTRLTVV.

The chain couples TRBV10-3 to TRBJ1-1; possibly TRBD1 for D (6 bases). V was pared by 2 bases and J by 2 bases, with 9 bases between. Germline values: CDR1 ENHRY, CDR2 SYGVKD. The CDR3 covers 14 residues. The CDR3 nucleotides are TGTGCCATCAGTGAGCCACAGGGAAACACTGAAGCTTTCTTT. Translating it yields CAISEPQGNTEAFF.

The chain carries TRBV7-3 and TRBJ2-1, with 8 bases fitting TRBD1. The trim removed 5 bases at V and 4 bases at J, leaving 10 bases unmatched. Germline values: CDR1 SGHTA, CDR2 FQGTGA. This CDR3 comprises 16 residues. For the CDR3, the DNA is TGTGCCAGCAGCATAGAAGGACAGGGCGCGTACAATGAGCAGTTCTTC. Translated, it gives CASSIEGQGAYNEQFF.

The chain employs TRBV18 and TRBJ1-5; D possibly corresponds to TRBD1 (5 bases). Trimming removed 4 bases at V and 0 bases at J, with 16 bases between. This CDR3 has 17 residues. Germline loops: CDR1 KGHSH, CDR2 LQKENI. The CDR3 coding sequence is TGTGCCAGCTCACAAGGTGCGCGGGACTCTAGCAATCAGCCCCAGCATTTT. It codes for CASSQGARDSSNQPQHF. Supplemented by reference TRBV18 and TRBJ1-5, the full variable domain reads NAGVMQNPRHLVRRRGQEARLRCSPMKGHSHVYWYRQLPEEGLKFMVYLQKENIIDESGMPKERFSAEFPKEGPSILRIQQVVRGDSAAYFCASSQGARDSSNQPQHFGDGTRLSIL.

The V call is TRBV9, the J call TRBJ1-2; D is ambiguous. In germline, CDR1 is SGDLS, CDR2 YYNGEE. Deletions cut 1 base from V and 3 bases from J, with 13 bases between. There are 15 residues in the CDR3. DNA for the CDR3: TGTGCCAGCAGCGTAAATGCAGCGGTGTACTATGGCTACACCTTC. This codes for CASSVNAAVYYGYTF.

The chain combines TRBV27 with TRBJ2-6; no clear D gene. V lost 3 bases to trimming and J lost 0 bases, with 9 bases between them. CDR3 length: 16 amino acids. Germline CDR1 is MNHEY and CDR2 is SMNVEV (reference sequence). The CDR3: CASSFSPTSGANVLTF. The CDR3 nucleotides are TGTGCCAGCAGTTTTAGCCCAACCTCTGGGGCCAACGTCCTGACTTTC.

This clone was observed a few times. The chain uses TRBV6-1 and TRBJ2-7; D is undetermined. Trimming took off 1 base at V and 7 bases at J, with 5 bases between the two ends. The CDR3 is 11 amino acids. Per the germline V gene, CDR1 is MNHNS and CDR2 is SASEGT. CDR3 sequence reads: CASSEGWEQYF. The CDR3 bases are TGTGCCAGCAGTGAAGGTTGGGAGCAGTACTTC.

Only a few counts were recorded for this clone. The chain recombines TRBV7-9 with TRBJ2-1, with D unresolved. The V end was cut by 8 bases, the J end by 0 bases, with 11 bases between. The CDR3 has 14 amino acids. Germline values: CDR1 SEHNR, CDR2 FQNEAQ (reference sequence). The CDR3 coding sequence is TGTGCCAGCGCCCTGACTGTCTCCTACAATGAGCAGTTCTTC. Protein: CASALTVSYNEQFF.

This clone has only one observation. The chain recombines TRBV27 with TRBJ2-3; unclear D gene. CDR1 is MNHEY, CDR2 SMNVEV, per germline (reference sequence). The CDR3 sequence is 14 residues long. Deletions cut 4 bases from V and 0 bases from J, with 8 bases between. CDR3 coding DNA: TGTGCCAGCAGTTCCCATAGTAGCACAGATACGCAGTATTTT. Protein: CASSSHSSTDTQYF.

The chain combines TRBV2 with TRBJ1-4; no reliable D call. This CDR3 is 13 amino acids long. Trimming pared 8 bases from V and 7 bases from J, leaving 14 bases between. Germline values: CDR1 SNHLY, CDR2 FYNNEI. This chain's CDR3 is CASAEDLGEKLFF. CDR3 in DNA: TGTGCCAGCGCTGAGGATTTGGGTGAAAAACTGTTTTTT.

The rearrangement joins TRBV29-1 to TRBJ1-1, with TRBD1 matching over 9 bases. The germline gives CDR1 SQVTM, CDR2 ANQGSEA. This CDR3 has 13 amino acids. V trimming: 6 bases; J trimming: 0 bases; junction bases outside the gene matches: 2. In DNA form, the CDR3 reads TGCAGCGTGGGGGACAGGGTGAACACTGAAGCTTTCTTT. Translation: CSVGDRVNTEAFF.

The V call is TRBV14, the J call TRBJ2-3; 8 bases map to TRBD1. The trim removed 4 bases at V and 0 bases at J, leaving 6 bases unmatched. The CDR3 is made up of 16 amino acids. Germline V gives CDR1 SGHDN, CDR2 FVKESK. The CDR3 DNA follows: TGTGCCAGCAGCCTAACAGGGGGATTGAGCACAGATACGCAGTATTTT. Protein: CASSLTGGLSTDTQYF.

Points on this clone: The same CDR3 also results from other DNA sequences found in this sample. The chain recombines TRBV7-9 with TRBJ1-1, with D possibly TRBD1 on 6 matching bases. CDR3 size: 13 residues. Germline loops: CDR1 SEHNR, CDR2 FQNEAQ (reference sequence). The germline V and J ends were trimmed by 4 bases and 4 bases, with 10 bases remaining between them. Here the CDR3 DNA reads TGTGCCAGCAGCTCACAGGGCGGCACTGAAGCTTTCTTT. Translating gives CASSSQGGTEAFF.